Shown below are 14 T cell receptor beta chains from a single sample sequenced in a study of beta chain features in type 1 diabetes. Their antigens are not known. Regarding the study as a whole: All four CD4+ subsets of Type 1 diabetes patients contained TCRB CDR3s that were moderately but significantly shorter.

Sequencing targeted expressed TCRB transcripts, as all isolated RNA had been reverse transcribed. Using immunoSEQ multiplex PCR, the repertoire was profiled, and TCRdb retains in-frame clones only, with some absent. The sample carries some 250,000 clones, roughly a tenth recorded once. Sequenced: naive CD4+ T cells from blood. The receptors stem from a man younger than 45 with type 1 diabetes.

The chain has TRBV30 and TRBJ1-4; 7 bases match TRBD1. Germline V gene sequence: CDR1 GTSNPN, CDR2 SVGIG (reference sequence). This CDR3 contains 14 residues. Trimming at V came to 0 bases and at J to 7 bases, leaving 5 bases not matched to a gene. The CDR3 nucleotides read TGTGCCTGGAGTGTAGGGGGCGCCTCTGAAAAACTGTTTTTT. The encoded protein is CAWSVGGASEKLFF.

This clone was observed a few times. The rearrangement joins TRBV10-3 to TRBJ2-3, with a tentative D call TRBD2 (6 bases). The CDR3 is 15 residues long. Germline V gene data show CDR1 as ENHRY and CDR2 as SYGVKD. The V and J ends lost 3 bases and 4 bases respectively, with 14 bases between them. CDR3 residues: CAISERGGGADTQYF. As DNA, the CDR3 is TGTGCCATCAGTGAAAGAGGCGGCGGGGCAGATACGCAGTATTTT.

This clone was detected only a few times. CDR3 protein: CASSSRGGELFF. CDR3 coding DNA: TGTGCCAGCAGTTCAAGGGGGGGGGAGCTGTTTTTT. The rearrangement links TRBV28 to TRBJ2-2; tentative D call: TRBD1 (6 bases). The germline V and J ends were trimmed by 4 bases and 8 bases, with 8 bases remaining between them. CDR1 is MDHEN and CDR2 is SYDVKM in the germline V gene. CDR3 length: 12 amino acids.

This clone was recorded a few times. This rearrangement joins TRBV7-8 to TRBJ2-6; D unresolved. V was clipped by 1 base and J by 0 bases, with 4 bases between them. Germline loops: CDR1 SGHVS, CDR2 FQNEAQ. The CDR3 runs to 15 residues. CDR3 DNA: TGTGCCAGCAGCTTAGTAGTCTCTGGGGCCAACGTCCTGACTTTC. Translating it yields CASSLVVSGANVLTF.

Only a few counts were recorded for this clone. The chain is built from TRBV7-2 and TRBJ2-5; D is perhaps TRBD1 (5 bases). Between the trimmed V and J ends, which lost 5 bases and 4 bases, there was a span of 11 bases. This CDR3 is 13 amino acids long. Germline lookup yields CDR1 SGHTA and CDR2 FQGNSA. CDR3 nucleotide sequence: TGTGCCAGCAGCATCAGGGCTTCAGAGACCCAGTACTTC. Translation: CASSIRASETQYF.

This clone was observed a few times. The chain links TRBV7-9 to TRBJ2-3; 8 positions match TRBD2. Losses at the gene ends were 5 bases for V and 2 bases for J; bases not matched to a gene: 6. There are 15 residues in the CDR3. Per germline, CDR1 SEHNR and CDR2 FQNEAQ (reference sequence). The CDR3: CASSPPGGATDTQYF. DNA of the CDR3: TGTGCCAGCAGCCCTCCCGGGGGGGCCACAGATACGCAGTATTTT.

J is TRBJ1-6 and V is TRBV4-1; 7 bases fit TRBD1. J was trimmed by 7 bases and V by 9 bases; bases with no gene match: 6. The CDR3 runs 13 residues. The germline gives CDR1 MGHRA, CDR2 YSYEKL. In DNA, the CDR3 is TGCGCCAGAGAAGGACAGGAGAATTCACCCCTCCACTTT. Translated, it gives CAREGQENSPLHF.

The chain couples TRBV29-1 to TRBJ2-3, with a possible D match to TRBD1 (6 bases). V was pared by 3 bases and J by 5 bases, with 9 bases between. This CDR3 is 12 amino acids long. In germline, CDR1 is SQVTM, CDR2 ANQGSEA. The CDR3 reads CSVEGAGDTQYF. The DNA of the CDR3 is TGCAGCGTTGAGGGGGCTGGAGATACGCAGTATTTT.

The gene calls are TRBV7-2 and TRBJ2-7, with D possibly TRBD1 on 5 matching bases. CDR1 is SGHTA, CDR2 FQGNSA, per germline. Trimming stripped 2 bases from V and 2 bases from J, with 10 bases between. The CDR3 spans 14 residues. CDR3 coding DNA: TGTGCCAGCAGCTTAAGACAGTCCACCTACGAGCAGTACTTC. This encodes CASSLRQSTYEQYF. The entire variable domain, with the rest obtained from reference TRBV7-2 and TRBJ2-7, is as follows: GAGVSQSPSNKVTEKGKDVELRCDPISGHTALYWYRQSLGQGLEFLIYFQGNSAPDKSGLPSDRFSAERTGGSVSTLTIQRTQQEDSAVYLCASSLRQSTYEQYFGPGTRLTVT.

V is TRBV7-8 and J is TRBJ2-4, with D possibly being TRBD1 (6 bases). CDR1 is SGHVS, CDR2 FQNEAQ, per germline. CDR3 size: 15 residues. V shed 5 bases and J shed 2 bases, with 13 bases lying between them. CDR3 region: CASSPLQGSKNIQYF. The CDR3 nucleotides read TGTGCCAGCAGCCCGCTACAGGGTTCCAAAAACATTCAGTACTTC. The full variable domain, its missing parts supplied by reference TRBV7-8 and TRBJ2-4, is GAGVSQSPRYKVAKRGQDVALRCDPISGHVSLFWYQQALGQGPEFLTYFQNEAQLDKSGLPSDRFFAERPEGSVSTLKIQRTQQEDSAVYLCASSPLQGSKNIQYFGAGTRLSVL.

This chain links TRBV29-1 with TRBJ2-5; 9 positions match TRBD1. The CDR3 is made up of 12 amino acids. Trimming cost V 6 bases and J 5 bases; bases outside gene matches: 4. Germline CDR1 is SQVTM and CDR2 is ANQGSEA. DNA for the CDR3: TGCAGCGTATGGACAGGGGATGAGACCCAGTACTTC. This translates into CSVWTGDETQYF. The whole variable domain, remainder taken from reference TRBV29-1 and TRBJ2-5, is SAVISQKPSRDICQRGTSLTIQCQVDSQVTMMFWYRQQPGQSLTLIATANQGSEATYESGFVIDKFPISRPNLTFSTLTVSNMSPEDSSIYLCSVWTGDETQYFGPGTRLLVL.

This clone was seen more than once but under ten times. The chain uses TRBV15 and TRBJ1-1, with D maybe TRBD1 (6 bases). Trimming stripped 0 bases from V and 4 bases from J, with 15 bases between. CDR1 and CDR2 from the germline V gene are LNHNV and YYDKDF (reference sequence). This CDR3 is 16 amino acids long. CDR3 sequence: CATSRDRGASGTEAFF. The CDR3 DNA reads TGTGCCACCAGCAGAGATCGGGGGGCATCGGGCACTGAAGCTTTCTTT.

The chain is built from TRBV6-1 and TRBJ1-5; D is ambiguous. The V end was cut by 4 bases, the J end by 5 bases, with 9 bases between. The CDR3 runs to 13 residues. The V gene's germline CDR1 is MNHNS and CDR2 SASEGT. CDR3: CASSGGSHQPQHF. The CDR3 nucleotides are TGTGCCAGCAGTGGCGGCAGTCATCAGCCCCAGCATTTT.

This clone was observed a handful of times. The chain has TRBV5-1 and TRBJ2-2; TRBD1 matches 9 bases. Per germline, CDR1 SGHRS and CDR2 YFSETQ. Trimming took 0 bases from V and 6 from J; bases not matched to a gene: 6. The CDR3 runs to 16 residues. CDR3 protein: CASSLEGQGVAGELFF. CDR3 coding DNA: TGCGCCAGCAGCTTGGAGGGACAGGGAGTGGCCGGGGAGCTGTTTTTT.